A single T cell receptor (beta chain) is shown here with its context. V dropped 4 bases and J dropped 5 bases, with 9 bases sitting between them. CDR1 and CDR2 from the germline V gene are SGDLS and YYNGEE. This CDR3 contains 13 residues. Every bit of the isolated RNA underwent reverse transcription, so sequencing read expressed TCRB transcripts. An average about 3.6 million reads came from naive, central memory and regulatory T cell samples. Profiled with immunoSEQ multiplex PCR; TCRdb holds only in-frame clones, not every one. The data hold 450,000 to 600,000 clones, with 30% observed a single time. The data were taken from a study of beta chain features in type 1 diabetes.

This chain links TRBV9 with TRBJ2-2, with TRBD2 as a possible D gene (5 bases). Sequenced material: naive CD4+ T cells from blood. The clonotype originates from a young man in good health. The CDR3 DNA follows: TGTGCCAGCAGCTTAACGGGGACCGGGGAGCTGTTTTTT. Amino acids: CASSLTGTGELFF.